The clone carrying this TCR beta chain has only one observation. CDR3 length equals 12 residues. V was trimmed by 6 bases and J by 1 base, leaving 6 bases between them. Germline V gives CDR1 MDHEN, CDR2 SYDVKM. The data derive from a study of blood T cell repertoires in COVID-19. Generated by immunoSEQ multiplex PCR, the TCRdb table keeps only in-frame clones and is missing some. The sample holds 100,000 to 150,000 clones, around nine tenths seen once. The TCR comes from a woman aged 70-85 years with COVID-19, enrolled during active disease. V and J are TRBV28 and TRBJ1-1; unclear D gene. Sequencing was done on a sample of peripheral blood. The CDR3 region has the DNA TGTGCCAGCAGCGAGGGGAACACTGAAGCTTTCTTT. It yields the protein CASSEGNTEAFF.